This T cell receptor (beta chain) was sequenced during a study of T cell repertoires in ileal Crohn's disease. Study at large: Every patient was operated on for stricturing (approximately 60%) or penetrating (approximately 40%) complications.

Adults with ileal or ileocolonic Crohn's disease and an indication for resection were eligible. There are 14 residues in the CDR3. After removal of 6 bases from V and 4 bases from J, the junction contained 4 bases not matched to a gene. The V gene's germline CDR1 is SNHLY and CDR2 FYNNEI. Sequenced by immunoSEQ multiplex PCR; TCRdb stores in-frame clones only, minus some. The sample records about 970 clones, around 83% being singletons. Worth noting for this clone: Its antigen remains unknown.

Study outcomes and limitations: Clonal expansions were more frequent in active smokers than non-smokers at surgery.

V gene TRBV2 combines with J gene TRBJ1-2, with TRBD1 identical over 11 bases. The sequence was collected from an adult with Crohn's disease. Sequences were obtained from ileal tissue. CDR3: CASSGQGASYGYTF. The CDR3 DNA is TGTGCCAGCAGCGGACAGGGGGCGAGCTATGGCTACACCTTC.